This TCR beta chain was sequenced for a study of beta chain features in type 1 diabetes. Across the whole study: Comparable age, gender and cell yields were observed in patients relative to healthy donors. Overall study results and limits: Across all four CD4+ subsets, people with type 1 diabetes showed modestly shorter TCRB CDR3s.

A note on this clone: What it recognizes is unknown.

The CDR3 extends over 16 amino acids. Germline CDR1 and CDR2: SGDLS and YYNGEE. J was trimmed by 6 bases and V by 2 bases; bases with no gene match: 7. The study reverse transcribed the entire isolated RNA, so it sequenced expressed TCRB transcripts. Generated by immunoSEQ multiplex PCR, the TCRdb table keeps only in-frame clones and is missing some. There are hundreds of thousands of clones in the sample; about a tenth occur only once, and about 0.018% lies in the top ten. This clonotype was sampled from a man in his thirties or forties with type 1 diabetes. J is TRBJ2-2 and V is TRBV9; 10 bases fit TRBD1. The material sequenced was naive CD4+ T cells from blood. CDR3 DNA sequence: TGTGCCAGCAGCGTTACCGGGACAGGGGACGCCGGGGAGCTGTTTTTT. Protein sequence: CASSVTGTGDAGELFF.